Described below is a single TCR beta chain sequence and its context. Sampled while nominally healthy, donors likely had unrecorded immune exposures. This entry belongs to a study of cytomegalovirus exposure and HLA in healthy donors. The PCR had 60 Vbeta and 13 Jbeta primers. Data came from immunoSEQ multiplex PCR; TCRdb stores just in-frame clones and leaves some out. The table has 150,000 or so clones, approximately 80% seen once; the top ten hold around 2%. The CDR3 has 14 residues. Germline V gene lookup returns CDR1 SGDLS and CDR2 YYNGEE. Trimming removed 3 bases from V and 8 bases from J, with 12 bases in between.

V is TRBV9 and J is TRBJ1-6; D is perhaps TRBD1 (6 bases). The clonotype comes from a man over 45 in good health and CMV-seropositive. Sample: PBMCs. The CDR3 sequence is CASSAENRDSPLHF. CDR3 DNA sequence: TGTGCCAGCAGCGCGGAAAACAGGGATTCACCCCTCCACTTT.